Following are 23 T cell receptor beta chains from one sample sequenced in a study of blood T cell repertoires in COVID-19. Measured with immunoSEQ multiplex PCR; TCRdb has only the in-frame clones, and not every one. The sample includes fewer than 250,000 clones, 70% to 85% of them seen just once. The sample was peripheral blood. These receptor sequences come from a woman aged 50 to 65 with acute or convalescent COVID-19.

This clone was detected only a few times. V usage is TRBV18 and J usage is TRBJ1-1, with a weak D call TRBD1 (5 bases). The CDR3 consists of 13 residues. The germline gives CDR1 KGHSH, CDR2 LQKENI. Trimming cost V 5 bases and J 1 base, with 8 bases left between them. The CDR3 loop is CASSIGANTEAFF. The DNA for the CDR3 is TGTGCCAGCTCAATTGGGGCGAACACTGAAGCTTTCTTT.

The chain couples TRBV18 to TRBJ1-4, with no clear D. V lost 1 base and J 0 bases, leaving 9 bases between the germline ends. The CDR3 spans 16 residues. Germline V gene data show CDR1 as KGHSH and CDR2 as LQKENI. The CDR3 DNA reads TGTGCCAGCTCACCACAATTGGCCTCAACTAATGAAAAACTGTTTTTT. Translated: CASSPQLASTNEKLFF.

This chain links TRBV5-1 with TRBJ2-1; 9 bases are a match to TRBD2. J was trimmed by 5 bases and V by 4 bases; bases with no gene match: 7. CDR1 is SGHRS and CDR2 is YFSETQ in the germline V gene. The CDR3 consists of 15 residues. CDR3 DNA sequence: TGCGCCAGCAGCCCCCCTAGCGGGACCGACAATGAGCAGTTCTTC. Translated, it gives CASSPPSGTDNEQFF.

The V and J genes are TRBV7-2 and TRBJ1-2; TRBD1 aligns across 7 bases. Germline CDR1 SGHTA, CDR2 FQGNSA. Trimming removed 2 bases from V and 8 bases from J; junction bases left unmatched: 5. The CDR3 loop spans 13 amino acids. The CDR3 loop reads CASSLRGQGGYTF. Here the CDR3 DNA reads TGTGCCAGCAGCTTAAGGGGGCAGGGGGGCTACACCTTC.

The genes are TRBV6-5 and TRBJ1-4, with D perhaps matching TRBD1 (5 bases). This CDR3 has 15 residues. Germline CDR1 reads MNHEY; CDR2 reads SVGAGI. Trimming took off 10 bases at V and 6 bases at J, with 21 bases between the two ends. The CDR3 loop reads CAIGGDSIDDEKLFF. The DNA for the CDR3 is TGTGCCATCGGGGGGGATTCGATAGACGATGAAAAACTGTTTTTT.

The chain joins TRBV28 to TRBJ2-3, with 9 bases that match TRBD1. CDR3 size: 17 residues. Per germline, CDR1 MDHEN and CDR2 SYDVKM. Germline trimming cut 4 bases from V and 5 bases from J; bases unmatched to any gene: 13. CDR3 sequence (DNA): TGTGCCAGCAGTTCAGAAAGACCCGGGACAGGGATAGATACGCAGTATTTT. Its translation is CASSSERPGTGIDTQYF.

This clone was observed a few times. The CDR3 coding sequence is TGTGCCAGCAGCCTATCGACTAGCGGGATAGGAGATACGCAGTATTTT. Amino acid sequence: CASSLSTSGIGDTQYF. V usage is TRBV5-6 and J usage is TRBJ2-3; 11 bases map to TRBD2. This CDR3 is built from 16 residues. V gave up 4 bases and J gave up 5 bases; unmatched junction bases: 9. Germline V gene sequence: CDR1 SGHDT, CDR2 YYEEEE. Supplemented by reference TRBV5-6 and TRBJ2-3, the full variable domain reads DAGVTQSPTHLIKTRGQQVTLRCSPKSGHDTVSWYQQALGQGPQFIFQYYEEEERQRGNFPDRFSGHQFPNYSSELNVNALLLGDSALYLCASSLSTSGIGDTQYFGPGTRLTVL.

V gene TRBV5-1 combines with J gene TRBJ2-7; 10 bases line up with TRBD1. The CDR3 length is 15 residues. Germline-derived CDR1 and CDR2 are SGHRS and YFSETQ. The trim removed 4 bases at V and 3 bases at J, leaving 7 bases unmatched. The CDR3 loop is CASSPDRGLNYEQYF. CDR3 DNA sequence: TGCGCCAGCAGCCCCGACAGGGGGCTGAACTACGAGCAGTACTTC.

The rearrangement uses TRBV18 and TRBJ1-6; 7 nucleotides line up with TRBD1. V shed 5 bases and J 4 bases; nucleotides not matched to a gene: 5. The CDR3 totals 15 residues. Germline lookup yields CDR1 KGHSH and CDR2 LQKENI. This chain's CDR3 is CASSVGQNYNSPLHF. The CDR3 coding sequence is TGTGCCAGCTCAGTGGGACAGAATTATAATTCACCCCTCCACTTT.

Written as DNA, the CDR3 is TGTGCCAGCAGCCAAGTCTCCCCGGTCGGGGGACCAGGGAAGACCCAGTACTTC. Its translation: CASSQVSPVGGPGKTQYF. The chain couples TRBV14 to TRBJ2-5, with D possibly matching TRBD2 (6 bases). This CDR3 is built from 18 residues. CDR1 and CDR2 (germline): SGHDN, FVKESK. Trimming shortened V by 1 base and J by 6 bases, and 24 bases separated the two germline ends.

CDR3 in amino acids: CATSRDLNYGYTF. The CDR3 coding sequence is TGTGCCACCAGCAGAGACCTTAACTATGGCTACACCTTC. The chain carries TRBV15 and TRBJ1-2; no definite D call. CDR1 is LNHNV and CDR2 is YYDKDF in the germline V gene (reference sequence). CDR3 length: 13 residues. V was clipped by 0 bases and J by 1 base, with 3 bases between them.

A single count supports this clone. CDR3 protein: CASSLGQGSRGYTF. Written as DNA, the CDR3 is TGTGCCAGCAGCTTGGGTCAGGGTTCGCGGGGCTACACCTTC. The chain uses TRBV5-5 and TRBJ1-2; tentative D call: TRBD1 (5 bases). This CDR3 has 14 residues. CDR1 and CDR2 (germline): SGHKS, YYEKEE (reference sequence). With 0 bases removed from V and 8 bases from J, the gap between germline ends came to 14 bases.

The CDR3 here is CASSSPGEGSYEQYF. Written as DNA, the CDR3 is TGTGCCAGCAGCTCTCCAGGGGAAGGCTCCTACGAGCAGTACTTC. The chain has TRBV5-4 and TRBJ2-7; D may be TRBD1 (6 bases). Trimming pared 3 bases from V and 0 bases from J, leaving 13 bases between. The CDR3 totals 15 residues. The germline gives CDR1 SGHNT, CDR2 YYREEE (reference sequence).

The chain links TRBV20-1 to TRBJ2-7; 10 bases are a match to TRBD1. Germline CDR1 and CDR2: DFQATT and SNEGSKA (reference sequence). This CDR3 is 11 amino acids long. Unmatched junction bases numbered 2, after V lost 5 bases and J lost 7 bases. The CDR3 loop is CSADRGREQYF. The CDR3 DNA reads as TGCAGTGCTGACAGGGGGCGAGAGCAGTACTTC.

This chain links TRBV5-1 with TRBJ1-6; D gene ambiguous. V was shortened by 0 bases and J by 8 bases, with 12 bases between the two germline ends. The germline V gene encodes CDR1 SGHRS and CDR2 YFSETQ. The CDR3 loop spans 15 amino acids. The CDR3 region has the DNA TGCGCCAGCAGCTTGGCCCCCAATAGAGATTCACCCCTCCACTTT. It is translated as CASSLAPNRDSPLHF.

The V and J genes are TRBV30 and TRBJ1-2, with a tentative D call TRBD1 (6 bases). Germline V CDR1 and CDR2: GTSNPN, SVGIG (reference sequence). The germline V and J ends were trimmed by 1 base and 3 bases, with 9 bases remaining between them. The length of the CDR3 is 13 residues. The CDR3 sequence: CAWSEDSHYGYTF. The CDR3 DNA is TGTGCCTGGAGTGAGGACAGCCACTATGGCTACACCTTC.

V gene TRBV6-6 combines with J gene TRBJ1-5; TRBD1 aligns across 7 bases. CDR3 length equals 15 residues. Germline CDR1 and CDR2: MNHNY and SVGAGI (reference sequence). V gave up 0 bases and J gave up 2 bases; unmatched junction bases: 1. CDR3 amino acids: CASSYSGTGNQPQHF. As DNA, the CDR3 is TGTGCCAGCAGTTACTCCGGGACAGGCAATCAGCCCCAGCATTTT.

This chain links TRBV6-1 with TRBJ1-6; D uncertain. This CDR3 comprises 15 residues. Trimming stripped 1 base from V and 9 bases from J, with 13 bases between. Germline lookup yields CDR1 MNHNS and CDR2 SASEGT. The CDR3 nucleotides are TGTGCCAGCAGTGAAGAACCTACAGCGGGTTCACCCCTCCACTTT. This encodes CASSEEPTAGSPLHF.

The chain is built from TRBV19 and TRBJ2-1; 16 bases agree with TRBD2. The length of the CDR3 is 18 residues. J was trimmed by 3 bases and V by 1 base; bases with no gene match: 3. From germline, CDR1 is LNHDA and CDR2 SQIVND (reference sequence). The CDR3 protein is CASSIGGLAGGGYNEQFF. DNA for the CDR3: TGTGCCAGTAGTATAGGGGGACTAGCGGGAGGGGGCTACAATGAGCAGTTCTTC.

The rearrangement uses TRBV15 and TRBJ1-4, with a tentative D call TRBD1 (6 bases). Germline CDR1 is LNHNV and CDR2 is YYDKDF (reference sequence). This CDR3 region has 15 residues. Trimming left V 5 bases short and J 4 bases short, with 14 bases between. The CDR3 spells CATSVRQANNEKLFF. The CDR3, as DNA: TGTGCCACCAGCGTTCGACAGGCTAATAATGAAAAACTGTTTTTT.

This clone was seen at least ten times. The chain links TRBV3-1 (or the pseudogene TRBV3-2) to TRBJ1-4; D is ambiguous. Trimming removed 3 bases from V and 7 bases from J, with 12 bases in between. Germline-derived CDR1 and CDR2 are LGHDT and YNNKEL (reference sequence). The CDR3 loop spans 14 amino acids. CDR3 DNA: TGTGCCAGCAGCCAGCGGGGTGGGAGTGAAAAACTGTTTTTT. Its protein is CASSQRGGSEKLFF.

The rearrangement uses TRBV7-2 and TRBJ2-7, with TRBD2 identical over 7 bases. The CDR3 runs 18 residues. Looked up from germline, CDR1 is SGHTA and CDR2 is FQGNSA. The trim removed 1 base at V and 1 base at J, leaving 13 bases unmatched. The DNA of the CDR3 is TGTGCCAGCAGCTTAGGGAGCAGGAGGGAGGGGAGGTCCTACGAGCAGTACTTC. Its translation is CASSLGSRREGRSYEQYF.

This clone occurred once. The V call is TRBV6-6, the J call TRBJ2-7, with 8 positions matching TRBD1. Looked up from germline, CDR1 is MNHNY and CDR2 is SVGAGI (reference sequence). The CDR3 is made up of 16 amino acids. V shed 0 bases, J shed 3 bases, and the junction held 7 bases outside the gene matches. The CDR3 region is CASSYSKGTGYYEQYF. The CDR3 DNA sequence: TGTGCCAGCAGTTACTCCAAGGGGACAGGTTACTACGAGCAGTACTTC.